These T cell receptor beta chains were read from a single sample in a study of blood T cell repertoires in COVID-19. Method: immunoSEQ multiplex PCR; TCRdb's copy keeps in-frame clones and lacks some. The sample carries roughly 230,000 clones, 90% recorded once. The sample was peripheral blood. The receptors derive from a woman aged 55-75 years with COVID-19, enrolled during active disease. Both conserved end residues are part of each CDR3. The D gene is left open where the match is weak. Size is stated for part of the rows, as once, few or many counts, or as a class when the clone is expanded.

j_call d_call v_call clone_size cdr3_nt cdr3_aa
TRBJ1-1 NA TRBV12-5 NA TGTGCTAGTGGTCCGGGGATCTCCATGAACACTGAAGCTTTCTTT CASGPGISMNTEAFF
TRBJ1-3 NA TRBV7-9 NA TGTGCCAGCAGCTTAGAGGGACACTTCTCTGGAAACACCATATATTTT CASSLEGHFSGNTIYF
TRBJ1-1 NA TRBV7-8 NA TGTGCCAGCAGCGCCCAGACAGGGAACACTGAAGCTTTCTTT CASSAQTGNTEAFF
TRBJ1-6 NA TRBV27 NA TGTGCCAGCAGTTTATACCCGGGGAGGGGTAGCTCCTATAATTCACCCCTCCACTTT CASSLYPGRGSSYNSPLHF
TRBJ2-1 TRBD1 TRBV7-2 NA TGTGCCAGCAGCTTAAACACAGGGGCCTACAATGAGCAGTTCTTC CASSLNTGAYNEQFF
TRBJ1-1 NA TRBV19 NA TGTGCCAGTAGTATCAGCGGGTTGGCTGAAGCTTTCTTT CASSISGLAEAFF
TRBJ2-2 TRBD2 TRBV19 NA TGTGCCAGCATTCGAGCGGGGGGTCCGAACACCGGGGAGCTGTTTTTT CASIRAGGPNTGELFF
TRBJ1-1 NA TRBV10-3 NA TGTGCCATCAGTGACAGGGGATTTGAAGCTTTCTTT CAISDRGFEAFF
TRBJ1-4 TRBD1 TRBV5-1 NA TGCGCCAGCAGCCAGGACAGGGGAGGAGAAAAACTGTTTTTT CASSQDRGGEKLFF
TRBJ1-3 NA TRBV11-3 few TGTGCCAGCAGCTTAGTTTCCATCTCTGGAAACACCATATATTTT CASSLVSISGNTIYF
TRBJ2-1 NA TRBV29-1 once TGCAGCGTTGAATTGGGCGCAATTAATGAGCAGTTCTTC CSVELGAINEQFF
TRBJ1-4 TRBD1 TRBV6-5 NA TGTGCCAGCAGTTACTCGAAGGGGGCCCAAGAAAAACTGTTTTTT CASSYSKGAQEKLFF
TRBJ2-7 TRBD1 TRBV19 NA TGTGCCAGTAGTCCTCGTCCTAGGGGGCTCTACGAGCAGTACTTC CASSPRPRGLYEQYF
TRBJ2-1 TRBD1 TRBV7-2 NA TGTGCCAGCAGCCCACTGACAGGGCCCTACAATGAGCAGTTCTTC CASSPLTGPYNEQFF
TRBJ2-1 TRBD1 TRBV19 NA TGTGCCAGTAGGAAAACGAGGGACAGCCGACTGTTCTTC CASRKTRDSRLFF